These 22 T cell receptor beta chains came from one sample sequenced in a study of regulatory T cells in long-lasting Graves disease. Construction of the TCR beta libraries employed iRepertoire HTBI primers in conjunction with Arm-PCR of CDR3 regions. TCRdb used MiXCR to reprocess the multiplex PCR reads, holding one entry per CDR3 protein. Seen here are a few hundred thousand distinct CDR3 sequences, approximately 12% observed once, and the top ten hold 18%. Noted time point: newly diagnosed GD, antithyroid drugs for less than 3 months. RNA from PBMCs was the source of the TCR library. These data are also associated with another study on T cells in Graves' hyperthyroidism and ophthalmopathy.

This specimen consisted of peripheral blood mononuclear cells (PBMCs), obtained at new diagnosis, from a patient treated with antithyroid drugs. The receptors shown here come from a woman aged 18 to 35 with Graves disease.

This clonotype was observed a few times. The rearrangement joins TRBV5-5 to TRBJ2-7; a possible D gene is TRBD2 (6 bases). V lost 3 bases and J 6 bases, leaving 13 bases between the germline ends. The CDR3 covers 13 residues. Germline lookup yields CDR1 SGHKS and CDR2 YYEKEE (reference sequence). As DNA, the CDR3 is TGTGCCAGCAGCTCGGCTCCGGGACTCGAGCAGTACGTC. As protein: CASSSAPGLEQYV.

Comment on this clonotype: A read error is possible here, since a much larger clone lies one base away. The chain has TRBV7-2 and TRBJ1-5, with D possibly TRBD1 on 5 matching bases. The CDR3 runs to 13 residues. The germline gives CDR1 SGHTA, CDR2 FQGNSA. CDR3 loop: CASSRDRDQPRHF. Written as DNA, the CDR3 is TGTGCCAGCAGCAGGGACCGTGATCAGCCCCGGCATTTT.

There are many counts of this clonotype. The chain has TRBV13 and TRBJ1-1; D may be TRBD1 (6 bases). The V and J ends lost 1 base and 3 bases respectively, with 15 bases between them. From germline, CDR1 is PRHDT and CDR2 FYEKMQ (reference sequence). The CDR3 totals 16 residues. The CDR3 nucleotides read TGTGCCAGCAGCTTAGAACAGGGAAGGGCGGACACTGAAGCTTTCTTT. Residues: CASSLEQGRADTEAFF. Complete variable domain (other parts from reference TRBV13 and TRBJ1-1): AAGVIQSPRHLIKEKRETATLKCYPIPRHDTVYWYQQGPGQDPQFLISFYEKMQSDKGSIPDRFSAQQFSDYHSELNMSSLELGDSALYFCASSLEQGRADTEAFFGQGTRLTVV.

This sequence joins TRBV4-1 and TRBJ2-5, with D possibly matching TRBD1 (5 bases). Per the germline V gene, CDR1 is MGHRA and CDR2 is YSYEKL. The CDR3 runs to 15 residues. The ends were cut back, 0 bases at V and 2 bases at J, with 10 bases in the middle. Here the CDR3 reads CASSQEGRRQETQYF. The CDR3 bases are TGCGCCAGCAGCCAAGAGGGGCGGCGGCAAGAGACCCAGTACTTC.

This clonotype was seen at least ten times. The genes are TRBV12-3 or TRBV12-4 and TRBJ1-1; D is perhaps TRBD1 (5 bases). Trimming took off 3 bases at V and 5 bases at J, with 10 bases between the two ends. There are 13 residues in the CDR3. Here the CDR3 reads CASSFGGVTEAFF. In nucleotides, the CDR3 is TGTGCCAGCAGTTTTGGGGGAGTGACTGAAGCTTTCTTT.

The sample holds many counts of this clonotype. The J gene is TRBJ1-1, the V gene TRBV6-5; no definite D call. This CDR3 comprises 14 residues. V gave up 0 bases and J gave up 8 bases, with 13 bases separating them. The V gene's germline CDR1 is MNHEY and CDR2 SVGAGI. The CDR3 loop reads CASSYSSSRREAFF. In nucleotides, the CDR3 is TGTGCCAGCAGTTACTCGAGTTCGAGGAGGGAAGCTTTCTTT.

This clonotype was seen ten or more times. V usage is TRBV6-1 and J usage is TRBJ1-4; possible D gene TRBD1, 5 bases. V was shortened by 10 bases and J by 8 bases, with 17 bases between the two germline ends. CDR3 length: 13 residues. From germline, CDR1 is MNHNS and CDR2 SASEGT. This CDR3 reads CATGPARREKLFF. Written as DNA, the CDR3 is TGTGCCACGGGGCCGGCCCGTAGAGAAAAACTGTTTTTT.

This clonotype was seen at least ten times. The chain has TRBV2 and TRBJ2-6, with D hard to call. V was trimmed by 8 bases and J by 4 bases, leaving 12 bases between them. Germline CDR1 SNHLY, CDR2 FYNNEI. This CDR3 is built from 14 residues. The DNA for the CDR3 is TGTGCCAGCGGTTGGGTCTACGGGGCCAACGTCCTGACTTTC. It translates to CASGWVYGANVLTF.

This clonotype was seen more than once but under ten times. V and J are TRBV7-9 and TRBJ2-7, with D maybe TRBD1 (5 bases). The germline V and J ends were trimmed by 4 bases and 3 bases, with 19 bases remaining between them. Germline CDR1 SEHNR, CDR2 FQNEAQ (reference sequence). CDR3 size: 16 residues. The CDR3 is CASSSQGEPPHYEQYF. The CDR3 nucleotides read TGTGCCAGCAGCTCACAAGGGGAACCCCCTCACTACGAGCAGTACTTC.

This clonotype was counted ten times or more. The rearrangement uses TRBV5-8 and TRBJ1-4; D perhaps matches TRBD1 (5 bases). Germline assignment: CDR1 SGHTS and CDR2 YDEGEE. The length of the CDR3 is 12 residues. Trimming stripped 3 bases from V and 8 bases from J, with 8 bases between. The CDR3 DNA reads as TGTGCCAGCAGCTGGGGCGAGGAAAAACTGTTTTTT. It encodes CASSWGEEKLFF.

In its sample, this clonotype was seen many times. The gene calls are TRBV29-1 and TRBJ2-3, with D unclear. Trimming removed 6 bases at V and 4 bases at J, with 17 bases between. This CDR3 is built from 14 residues. Germline V CDR1 and CDR2: SQVTM, ANQGSEA. In DNA form, the CDR3 reads TGCAGCGTAGGTACACGACTGGTGGCAGATACGCAGTATTTT. This codes for CSVGTRLVADTQYF.

This clonotype was seen ten or more times. The chain recombines TRBV7-9 with TRBJ2-7, with D possibly being TRBD2 (6 bases). CDR3 size: 14 residues. V lost 6 bases and J 0 bases, leaving 12 bases between the germline ends. The V gene's germline CDR1 is SEHNR and CDR2 FQNEAQ (reference sequence). The CDR3 region is CASSSDGSSYEQYV. In nucleotides, the CDR3 is TGTGCCAGCAGTTCCGACGGGAGCTCCTACGAGCAGTACGTC.

There are many counts of this clonotype. The chain is built from TRBV12-3 or TRBV12-4 and TRBJ1-2; D uncertain. V lost 5 bases to trimming and J lost 0 bases, with 13 bases between them. This CDR3 comprises 15 residues. The CDR3 nucleotides are TGTGCCAGCAGTCTCGGCCCTCGATCTAACTATGGCTACACCTTC. Protein product: CASSLGPRSNYGYTF.

The V and J genes are TRBV7-9 and TRBJ2-7; D is possibly TRBD2 (6 bases). This CDR3 has 16 residues. V lost 3 bases and J lost 4, with 19 bases in between. Germline CDR1 SEHNR, CDR2 FQNEAQ (reference sequence). Written as DNA, the CDR3 is TGTGCCAGCAGCTTTGGAATAGGCTTGGGGAGGTACGAGCAGTACTTC. It yields the protein CASSFGIGLGRYEQYF.

This clonotype has ten or more counts. The chain recombines TRBV9 with TRBJ1-2; D ambiguous. CDR3 size: 15 residues. Trimming removed 4 bases at V and 6 bases at J, with 19 bases between. From germline, CDR1 is SGDLS and CDR2 YYNGEE. Written as DNA, the CDR3 is TGTGCCAGCAGCTCTCTACGGGGAGGATCCGATGGCTACACCTTC. Amino acid sequence: CASSSLRGGSDGYTF.

The gene calls are TRBV20-1 and TRBJ2-7, with a weak D call TRBD2 (6 bases). V lost 5 bases and J 2 bases, leaving 10 bases between the germline ends. The CDR3 has 12 residues. Germline assignment: CDR1 DFQATT and CDR2 SNEGSKA (reference sequence). As DNA, the CDR3 is TGCAGTGCTGGGGACTCACCCTACGAGCAGTACTTC. Translation gives CSAGDSPYEQYF.

The chain is built from TRBV5-6 and TRBJ1-1; D gene ambiguous. Trimming removed 3 bases from V and 0 bases from J, with 15 bases in between. The CDR3 extends over 16 amino acids. CDR1 SGHDT and CDR2 YYEEEE come from the germline V gene. CDR3 amino acids: CASSSVEVSMNTEAFF. The CDR3 nucleotides read TGTGCCAGCAGCTCGGTAGAGGTCAGCATGAACACTGAAGCTTTCTTT.

This sequence joins TRBV5-5 and TRBJ2-3; the D call may be TRBD1 or TRBD2 (5 bases each). Trimming removed 0 bases at V and 8 bases at J, with 16 bases between. The V gene's germline CDR1 is SGHKS and CDR2 YYEKEE (reference sequence). This CDR3 comprises 15 residues. In DNA form, the CDR3 reads TGTGCCAGCAGCTTGGGAGGGGATCGTATGAGTACGCAGTATTTT. Residues: CASSLGGDRMSTQYF.

This clonotype has a single count. One base separates it from a far larger clone, so it is likely a read error. V gene TRBV25-1 combines with J gene TRBJ2-2; 8 bases line up with TRBD2. Germline V gives CDR1 MGHDK, CDR2 SYGVNS. CDR3 length: 19 residues. In DNA, the CDR3 is TGTGCCAGCAGTATTCTTTTGATAGCGGGATCACGGAACACCGGGGAGCTGGTTTTT. It yields the protein CASSILLIAGSRNTGELVF.

With respect to this clonotype: A much larger clone lies one base from this, so it may be a read error. The chain joins TRBV6-1 to TRBJ1-2; D gene unclear. There are 17 residues in the CDR3. V lost 3 bases and J 5 bases, leaving 22 bases between the germline ends. CDR1 MNHNS and CDR2 SASEGT come from the germline V gene. DNA for the CDR3: TGTGCCAGCAGTGAGTCGTTCGGGGAGATCCCCTCTTATGGCTACACCTTC. Its translation is CASSESFGEIPSYGYTF.

Remarks on this clonotype: The conserved final phenylalanine or tryptophan is absent from the CDR3, which likely points to a read error. The J gene is TRBJ2-3, the V gene TRBV6-2 or TRBV6-3; TRBD2 aligns across 9 bases. The V segment lost 2 bases and the J segment 2 bases; nucleotides outside the gene matches: 5. CDR3 length equals 16 residues. Germline CDR1 and CDR2: MNHEY and SVGEGT. CDR3 nucleotide sequence: TGTGCCAGCAGTTACCCCCTAGCGGGGTACACAGATACGCAGTATTTG. Translated: CASSYPLAGYTDTQYL.

This clonotype was recorded at least ten times. This chain uses TRBV20-1 with TRBJ2-1, with no clear D. The CDR3 has 13 residues. Germline CDR1 reads DFQATT; CDR2 reads SNEGSKA (reference sequence). Trimming pared 5 bases from V and 9 bases from J, leaving 17 bases between. The DNA of the CDR3 is TGCAGTGCTCCCACCTACGCTAGGCGTGAGCAGTTCTTC. It codes for CSAPTYARREQFF.